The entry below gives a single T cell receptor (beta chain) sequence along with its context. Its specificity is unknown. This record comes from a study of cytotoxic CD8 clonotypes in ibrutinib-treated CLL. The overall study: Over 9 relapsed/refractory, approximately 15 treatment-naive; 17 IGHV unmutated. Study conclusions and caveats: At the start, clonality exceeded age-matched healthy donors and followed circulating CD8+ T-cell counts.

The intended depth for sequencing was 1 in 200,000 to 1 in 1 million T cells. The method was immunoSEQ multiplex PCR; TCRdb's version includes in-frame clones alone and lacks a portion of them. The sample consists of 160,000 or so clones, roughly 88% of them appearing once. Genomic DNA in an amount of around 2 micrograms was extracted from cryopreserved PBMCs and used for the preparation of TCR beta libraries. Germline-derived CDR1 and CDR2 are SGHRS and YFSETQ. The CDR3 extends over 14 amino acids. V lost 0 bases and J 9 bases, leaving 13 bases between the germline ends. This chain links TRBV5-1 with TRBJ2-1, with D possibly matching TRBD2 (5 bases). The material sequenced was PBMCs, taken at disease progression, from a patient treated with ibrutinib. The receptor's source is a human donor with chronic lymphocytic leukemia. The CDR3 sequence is CASSLATPRGEQFF. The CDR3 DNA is TGCGCCAGCAGCTTGGCTACCCCTCGGGGTGAGCAGTTCTTC.